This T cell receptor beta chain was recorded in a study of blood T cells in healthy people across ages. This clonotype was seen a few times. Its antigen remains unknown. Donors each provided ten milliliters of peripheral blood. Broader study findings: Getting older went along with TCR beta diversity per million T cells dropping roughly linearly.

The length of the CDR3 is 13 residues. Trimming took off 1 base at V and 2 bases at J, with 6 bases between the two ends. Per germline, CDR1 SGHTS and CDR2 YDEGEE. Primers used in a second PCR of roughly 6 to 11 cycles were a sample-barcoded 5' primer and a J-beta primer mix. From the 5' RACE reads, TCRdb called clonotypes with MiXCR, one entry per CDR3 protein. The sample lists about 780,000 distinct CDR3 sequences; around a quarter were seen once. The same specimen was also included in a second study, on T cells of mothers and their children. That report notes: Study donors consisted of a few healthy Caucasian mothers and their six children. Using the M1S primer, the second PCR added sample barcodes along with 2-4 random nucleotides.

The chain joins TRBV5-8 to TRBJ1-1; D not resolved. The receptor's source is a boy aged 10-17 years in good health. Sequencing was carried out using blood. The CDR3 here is CASSLIINTEAFF. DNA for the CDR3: TGTGCCAGCAGCTTGATTATCAACACTGAAGCTTTCTTT. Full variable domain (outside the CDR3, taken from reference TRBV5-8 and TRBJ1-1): EAGVTQSPTHLIKTRGQQATLRCSPISGHTSVYWYQQALGLGLQFLLWYDEGEERNRGNFPPRFSGRQFPNYSSELNVNALELEDSALYLCASSLIINTEAFFGQGTRLTVV.